This T cell receptor beta chain derives from a study of OX40 agonist ivuxolimab in advanced cancers. Study-level information: Melanoma, hepatocellular carcinoma, head and neck or renal cell cancer occurred in dose-escalation patients. Therapy given before enrollment (anti-PD-1, anti-PD-L1 or anti-CTLA-4) was allowed, and 40% to 45% had some.

The V gene lost 4 bases and the J gene lost 0 bases, with 11 bases spanning the gap. From germline, CDR1 is SGHRS and CDR2 YFSETQ. The CDR3 contains 14 residues. Assay used: immunoSEQ multiplex PCR; TCRdb lists only in-frame clones, some missing. Seen here are approximately 47,000 clones, around 90% observed once, and the top ten hold over 1.5%. This sequence joins TRBV5-1 and TRBJ2-7; D is unresolved. The source is an adult with an advanced solid tumor such as melanoma, head and neck, liver or kidney cancer. This sample comprised CD4+ or CD8+ T cells sorted from blood, obtained in a trial of the OX40 agonist ivuxolimab. The CDR3 DNA reads TGCGCCAGCAGCCAGACTCCTGACTCCTACGAGCAGTACTTC. Its translation is CASSQTPDSYEQYF.